This T cell receptor (beta chain) is from a study of response to subunit inactivated influenza vaccine. Study-wide findings and caveats: Authors suggested each seasonal flu vaccination may recruit only limited numbers of new T cells.

Worth noting for this clonotype: Its antigen remains unknown.

The CDR3 loop spans 14 amino acids. V gave up 2 bases and J gave up 2 bases, with 10 bases separating them. The germline V gene encodes CDR1 SGDLS and CDR2 YYNGEE. Using its own MiXCR run on the RT-PCR reads, TCRdb lists one record per CDR3 protein. The sample has about 190,000 distinct CDR3 sequences; around 15% are singletons. The chain combines TRBV9 with TRBJ1-1; the D gene is possibly TRBD1 (5 bases). The starting material was CD8+ T cells sorted from PBMCs, obtained approximately 5 days after vaccination. This clonotype originated in a man aged 50 to 60 who received an inactivated influenza vaccine. CDR3 coding DNA: TGTGCCAGCAGCGTTGGGACGGGTAACACTGAAGCTTTCTTT. Translated, it gives CASSVGTGNTEAFF. The full variable domain, completed using reference TRBV9 and TRBJ1-1, is DSGVTQTPKHLITATGQRVTLRCSPRSGDLSVYWYQQSLDQGLQFLIQYYNGEERAKGNILERFSAQQFPDLHSELNLSSLELGDSALYFCASSVGTGNTEAFFGQGTRLTVV.